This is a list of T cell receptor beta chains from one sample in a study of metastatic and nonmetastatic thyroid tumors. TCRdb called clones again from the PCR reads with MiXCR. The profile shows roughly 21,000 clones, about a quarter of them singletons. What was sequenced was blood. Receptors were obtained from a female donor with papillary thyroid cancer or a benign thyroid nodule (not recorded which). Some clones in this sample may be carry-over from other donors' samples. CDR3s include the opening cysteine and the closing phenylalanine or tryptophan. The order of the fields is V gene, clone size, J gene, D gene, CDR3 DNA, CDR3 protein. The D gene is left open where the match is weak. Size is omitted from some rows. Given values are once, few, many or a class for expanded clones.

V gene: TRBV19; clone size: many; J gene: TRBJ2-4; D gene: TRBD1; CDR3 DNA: TGTGCCACCCGGGACAGTCTAGCCAAAAACATTCAGTACTTC; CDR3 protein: CATRDSLAKNIQYF
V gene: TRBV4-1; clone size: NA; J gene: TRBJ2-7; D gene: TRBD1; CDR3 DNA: TGCGCCAGCAGCCAAGATCTATACAGGGGGATCTACGAGCAGTACTTC; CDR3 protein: CASSQDLYRGIYEQYF
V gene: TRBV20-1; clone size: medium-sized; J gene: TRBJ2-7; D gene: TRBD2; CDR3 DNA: TGCAGTGCTTATTTGGGAGGGCCGGGGGAGCAGTACTTC; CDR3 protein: CSAYLGGPGEQYF
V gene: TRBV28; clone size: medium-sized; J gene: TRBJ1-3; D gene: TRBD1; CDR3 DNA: TGTGCCAGCAGTTCATTGGGACAGGGGGAAGGAAACACCATATATTTT; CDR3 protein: CASSSLGQGEGNTIYF
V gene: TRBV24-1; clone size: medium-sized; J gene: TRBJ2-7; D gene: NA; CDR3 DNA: TGTGCCACCAGTGACCCGGGAGGTCCAGGGGGGTCCTACGAGCAGTACTTC; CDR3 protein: CATSDPGGPGGSYEQYF
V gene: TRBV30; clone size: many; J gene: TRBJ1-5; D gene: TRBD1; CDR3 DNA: TGTGCCTGGAACAGGGGTAGCAATCAGCCCCAGCATTTT; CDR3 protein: CAWNRGSNQPQHF
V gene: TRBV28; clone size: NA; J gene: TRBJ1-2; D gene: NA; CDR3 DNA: TGTGCCAGCAGTTTAAATGTGGGACATGGCTACACCTTC; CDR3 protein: CASSLNVGHGYTF
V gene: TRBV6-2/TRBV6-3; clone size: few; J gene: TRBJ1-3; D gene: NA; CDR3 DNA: TGTGCCAGCAGTTACTCGAAGTTGCCGGCGCGAAACACCATATATTTT; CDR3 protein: CASSYSKLPARNTIYF
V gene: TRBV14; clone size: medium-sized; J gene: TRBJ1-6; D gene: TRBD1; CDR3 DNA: TGTGCCAGCAGCCCCCGGACAGGGTATTATGGAAATTCACCCCTCCACTTT; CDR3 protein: CASSPRTGYYGNSPLHF
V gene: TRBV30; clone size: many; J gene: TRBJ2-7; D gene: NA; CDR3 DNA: TGTGCCTGGAGGGCTAGCGTTCAGCACGAGCAGTACTTC; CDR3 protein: CAWRASVQHEQYF
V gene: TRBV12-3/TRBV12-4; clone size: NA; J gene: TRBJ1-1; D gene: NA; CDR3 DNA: TGTGCCAGCAGTTCAGGAATCGTTGAAGCTTTCTTT; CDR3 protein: CASSSGIVEAFF
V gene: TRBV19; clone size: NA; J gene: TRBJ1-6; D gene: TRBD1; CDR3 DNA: TGTGCCAGTAGCGGGACAGGGGGCTATTCACCCCTCCACTTT; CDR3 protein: CASSGTGGYSPLHF
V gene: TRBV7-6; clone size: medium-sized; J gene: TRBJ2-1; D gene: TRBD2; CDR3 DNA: TGTGCCAGCAGCTTAGATCAAGTACTAGCGGGGGGGCGTCGGCAGTTCTTC; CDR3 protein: CASSLDQVLAGGRRQFF
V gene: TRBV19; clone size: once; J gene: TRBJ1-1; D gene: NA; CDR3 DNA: TGTGACAGCGGGGGGAACATTGAAGCTTTCTTT; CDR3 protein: CDSGGNIEAFF
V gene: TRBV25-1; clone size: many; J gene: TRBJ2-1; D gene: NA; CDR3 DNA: TGTGCCAGCAGTGTGCCAGTGGGTCGTGGCAATGAGCAGTTCTTC; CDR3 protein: CASSVPVGRGNEQFF
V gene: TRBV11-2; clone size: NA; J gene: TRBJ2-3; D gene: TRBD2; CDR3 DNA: TGTGCCAGCAGCCTTTGGAGCGCGGGAGAGAGCACAGATACGCAGTATTTT; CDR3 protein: CASSLWSAGESTDTQYF
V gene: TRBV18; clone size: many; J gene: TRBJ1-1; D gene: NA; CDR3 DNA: TGTGCCAGCTCACCCGAAGCTTCCACAGAAGCTTTCTTT; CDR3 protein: CASSPEASTEAFF
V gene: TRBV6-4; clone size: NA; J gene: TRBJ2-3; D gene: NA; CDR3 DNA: TGTGCCAGCAGTGACCGAGTTACAGATACGCAGTATTTT; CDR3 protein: CASSDRVTDTQYF
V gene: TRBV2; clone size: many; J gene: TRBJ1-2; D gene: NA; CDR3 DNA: TGTGCCAGCGCCTGGGGGGCGGTTGGCTACACCTTC; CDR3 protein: CASAWGAVGYTF
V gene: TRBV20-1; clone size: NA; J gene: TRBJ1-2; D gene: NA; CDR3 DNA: TGCAGTGCTCCTAACCCCAACTATGGCTACACCTTC; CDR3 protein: CSAPNPNYGYTF
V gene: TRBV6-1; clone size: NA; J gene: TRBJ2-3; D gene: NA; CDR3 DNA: TGTGCCAGCAGTCCTACTAGCTCTAGCACAGATACGCAGTATTTT; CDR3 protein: CASSPTSSSTDTQYF
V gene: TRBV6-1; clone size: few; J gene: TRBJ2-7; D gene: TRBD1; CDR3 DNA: TGTGCCAGCAGTGAGACAGGGGGCACCTACGAGCAGTACTTC; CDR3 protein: CASSETGGTYEQYF